This TCR beta chain is from a study of technical replicates of blood from a handful of donors. Some clones are missing from TCRdb's copy, which holds only in-frame ones; the method was immunoSEQ multiplex PCR. Of 55,000 to 80,000 clones listed, roughly 96% are singletons. Germline CDR1 reads MDHEN; CDR2 reads SYDVKM. The CDR3 runs to 14 residues. Trimming removed 3 bases from V and 12 bases from J, with 20 bases in between. V and J are TRBV28 and TRBJ1-1; D gene unclear. What was sequenced was T cells isolated from PBMCs. This TCR was sampled from a human donor in good health. This CDR3 is CASSLNSETVASFF. The CDR3 nucleotides read TGTGCCAGCAGTTTGAATTCCGAGACTGTTGCGTCTTTCTTT.